One sample yielded the 23 T cell receptor beta chains listed below, sequenced in a study of T cells in Graves' hyperthyroidism and ophthalmopathy (dated 2019 in TCRdb). The library was prepared using multiplex PCR. The run used an Illumina HiSeq 2000. TCR beta CDR3 regions were amplified from RNA transcripts. The TCR CDR3 was subjected to a first round of RT-PCR using the HTBI primer set and the Qiagen OneStep RT-PCR kit. TCRdb redid the processing of the public reads, applying fastp at Q25 and MiXCR, and retained in-frame beta chains. Rows are combined by CDR3 protein, so each entry shows the most common genes and DNA. The table for this sample lists hundreds of thousands of distinct CDR3 sequences; 16% of them were counted only once. The leading ten clones occupy around 3.5% of the sample. Source material: blood. These receptors were taken from a woman aged 40 to 50 with Graves' ophthalmopathy.

In its sample, this clonotype was seen many times. The chain employs TRBV20-1 and TRBJ2-1; TRBD1 matches 11 bases. The CDR3 length is 13 residues. The V gene's germline CDR1 is DFQATT and CDR2 SNEGSKA (reference sequence). Losses at the gene ends were 8 bases for V and 7 bases for J; bases not matched to a gene: 7. CDR3 loop: CSCGDRGGNEQFF. In nucleotides, the CDR3 is TGCAGTTGCGGGGACAGGGGGGGGAATGAGCAGTTCTTC.

This clonotype has a count of ten or more. V usage is TRBV5-1 and J usage is TRBJ1-2, with 8 bases fitting TRBD1. This CDR3 has 13 amino acids. The germline CDR1 and CDR2 sequences are SGHRS and YFSETQ. Trimming removed 3 bases from V and 2 bases from J; junction bases left unmatched: 0. In DNA form, the CDR3 reads TGCGCCAGCAGCTGGGACAGGAACTATGGCTACACCTTC. Translating it yields CASSWDRNYGYTF. The full variable domain, completed using reference TRBV5-1 and TRBJ1-2, is KAGVTQTPRYLIKTRGQQVTLSCSPISGHRSVSWYQQTPGQGLQFLFEYFSETQRNKGNFPGRFSGRQFSNSRSEMNVSTLELGDSALYLCASSWDRNYGYTFGSGTRLTVV.

This clonotype turned up a few times. The chain combines TRBV20-1 with TRBJ2-3; D is ambiguous. The CDR3 has 15 amino acids. V was pared by 3 bases and J by 2 bases, with 15 bases between. Germline CDR1 DFQATT, CDR2 SNEGSKA (reference sequence). This CDR3 reads CSASDPLKPTDTQYF. The CDR3 nucleotides are TGCAGTGCTAGCGACCCTCTAAAACCCACAGATACGCAGTATTTT.

This clonotype has more than one count but fewer than ten. This sequence joins TRBV20-1 and TRBJ1-5; 9 nucleotides align to TRBD1. V lost 3 bases to trimming and J lost 3 bases; unmatched junction nucleotides: 6. The CDR3 consists of 15 residues. Germline lookup yields CDR1 DFQATT and CDR2 SNEGSKA (reference sequence). The CDR3 nucleotides are TGCAGTGCTAGGACCGGGACAGGGTACAATCAGCCCCAGCATTTT. It specifies CSARTGTGYNQPQHF.

This clonotype was detected only a few times. The genes are TRBV10-1 and TRBJ2-2; 13 nucleotides match TRBD2. From germline, CDR1 is WNHNN and CDR2 SYGVQD (reference sequence). The CDR3 extends over 17 amino acids. The junction had 4 bases not matched to a gene; V was cut back by 6 bases and J by 0 bases. CDR3 DNA: TGCGCCAGCAGATCCGGGACTAGCGGGACGAACACCGGGGAGCTGTTTTTT. Protein sequence: CASRSGTSGTNTGELFF.

The chain employs TRBV25-1 and TRBJ2-5, with D perhaps matching TRBD2 (7 bases). Trimming left V 6 bases short and J 5 bases short, with 22 bases between. Germline CDR1 is MGHDK and CDR2 is SYGVNS. The CDR3 is 16 amino acids. CDR3 region: CASRGIPGGGHETQYF. The CDR3 bases are TGTGCCAGCAGAGGAATCCCTGGGGGGGGGCACGAGACCCAGTACTTC.

This clonotype was found a few times. The chain couples TRBV28 to TRBJ2-7, with TRBD1 matching 7 bases. The CDR3 spans 14 residues. Germline CDR1 reads MDHEN; CDR2 reads SYDVKM. With V trimmed by 6 bases and J by 4 bases, 9 bases remained unmatched. CDR3 sequence reads: CASRGQGVNYEQYF. The CDR3 DNA follows: TGTGCCAGCAGGGGGCAGGGGGTAAATTACGAGCAGTACTTC. The whole variable domain, filled in from reference TRBV28 and TRBJ2-7, reads DVKVTQSSRYLVKRTGEKVFLECVQDMDHENMFWYRQDPGLGLRLIYFSYDVKMKEKGDIPEGYSVSREKKERFSLILESASTNQTSMYLCASRGQGVNYEQYFGPGTRLTVT.

V and J are TRBV20-1 and TRBJ1-4; TRBD1 might be the D (6 bases). V was shortened by 0 bases and J by 3 bases, with 11 bases between the two germline ends. The CDR3 has 15 residues. Germline-derived CDR1 and CDR2 are DFQATT and SNEGSKA (reference sequence). CDR3 amino acids: CSARDRTVSNEKLFF. The CDR3 nucleotides are TGCAGTGCTAGAGATCGGACAGTCTCTAATGAAAAACTGTTTTTT.

The chain employs TRBV5-1 and TRBJ2-3; 11 bases align to TRBD1. The V and J ends lost 7 bases and 5 bases, in that order; junction bases with no gene match: 6. Germline CDR1 reads SGHRS; CDR2 reads YFSETQ. This CDR3 comprises 14 residues. The CDR3 sequence is CASGTGGFLDTQYF. As DNA, the CDR3 is TGCGCCAGCGGGACAGGGGGTTTTTTAGATACGCAGTATTTT.

This clonotype has a handful of counts. The V gene is TRBV5-1, the J gene TRBJ2-3, with D perhaps assigned TRBD1 or TRBD2 (6 bases each). With 1 base removed from V and 2 bases from J, the gap between germline ends came to 11 bases. The CDR3 is 15 residues long. The germline V gene has CDR1 SGHRS and CDR2 YFSETQ. The DNA of the CDR3 is TGCGCCAGCAGCTTGTCCGGGGGCATCACAGATACGCAGTATTTT. Amino acid sequence: CASSLSGGITDTQYF.

As concerns this clonotype: A much larger clonotype is one base distant, so this may be a read error. The V and J genes are TRBV28 and TRBJ2-7; TRBD2 agrees at 10 bases. The germline V gene encodes CDR1 MDHEN and CDR2 SYDVKM. V dropped 5 bases and J dropped 6; count of bases not matched to a gene: 7. This CDR3 is built from 14 residues. CDR3: CASSELAGESEQYF. DNA of the CDR3: TGTGCCAGCAGTGAGCTAGCGGGAGAGAGCGAGCAGTACTTC.

The chain uses TRBV4-1 and TRBJ1-2; tentatively, D is TRBD1 (5 bases). The length of the CDR3 is 15 residues. Trimming took off 2 bases at V and 8 bases at J, with 18 bases between the two ends. Germline values: CDR1 MGHRA, CDR2 YSYEKL. The CDR3 DNA reads TGCGCCAGCAGCCAAACCTCTGACAGACCGTGGGGCTACACCTTC. It specifies CASSQTSDRPWGYTF.

This clonotype was seen only a few times. V is TRBV7-9 and J is TRBJ2-2; tentatively, D is TRBD1 (5 bases). Trimming took off 6 bases at V and 0 bases at J, with 14 bases between the two ends. The length of the CDR3 is 16 residues. Germline V gene lookup returns CDR1 SEHNR and CDR2 FQNEAQ (reference sequence). DNA for the CDR3: TGTGCCAGCAGACCTAAACAGGAGCCGAACACCGGGGAGCTGTTTTTT. Its translation: CASRPKQEPNTGELFF.

This clonotype was seen many times. The chain carries TRBV3-1 and TRBJ1-4; D might be TRBD1 (6 bases). The germline V gene has CDR1 LGHDT and CDR2 YNNKEL (reference sequence). This CDR3 contains 14 residues. The V and J ends lost 5 bases and 6 bases respectively, with 13 bases between them. CDR3: CASSIQGGDEKLFF. The CDR3 DNA reads as TGTGCCAGCAGCATACAGGGCGGAGATGAAAAACTGTTTTTT.

V gene TRBV15 combines with J gene TRBJ1-2; 9 bases align to TRBD1. Looked up from germline, CDR1 is LNHNV and CDR2 is YYDKDF (reference sequence). V shed 5 bases, J shed 7 bases, and the junction held 11 bases outside the gene matches. The CDR3 length is 15 residues. CDR3 coding DNA: TGTGCCACCAGCTTCCGGGACAGGGCGTCACGTGGCTACACCTTC. Encoded protein: CATSFRDRASRGYTF.

V gene TRBV2 combines with J gene TRBJ1-5; D unclear. Trimming shortened V by 5 bases and J by 6 bases, and 11 bases separated the two germline ends. Per the germline V gene, CDR1 is SNHLY and CDR2 is FYNNEI. The CDR3 is made up of 13 amino acids. Written as DNA, the CDR3 is TGTGCCAGCAGTCCTGAATTGGGTCAGCCCCAGCATTTT. Translation gives CASSPELGQPQHF.

This clonotype was detected many times. The rearrangement uses TRBV12-3 or TRBV12-4 and TRBJ2-7; 13 nucleotides match TRBD2. The CDR3 contains 18 residues. V shed 4 bases and J 2 bases; nucleotides not matched to a gene: 11. In DNA, the CDR3 is TGTGCCAGCAGTTCGCCCTCGGGACTAGCGGGGAGCCCCTACGAGCAGTACTTC. It codes for CASSSPSGLAGSPYEQYF.

The chain joins TRBV5-6 to TRBJ2-3; D may be TRBD2 (5 bases). Trimming cost V 0 bases and J 3 bases, with 14 bases left between them. The CDR3 totals 16 residues. The V gene's germline CDR1 is SGHDT and CDR2 YYEEEE. The CDR3 DNA is TGTGCCAGCAGCTTGGTTCGGGGATCGAAGACAGATACGCAGTATTTT. Translation gives CASSLVRGSKTDTQYF.

A remark on this clonotype: This sequence may be a read error, since a much larger clone differs from it by one base. The chain uses TRBV30 and TRBJ1-6; TRBD1 might be the D (5 bases). CDR1 is GTSNPN and CDR2 is SVGIG in the germline V gene (reference sequence). The CDR3 sequence is 13 residues long. Here the CDR3 reads CASSQTANSPLHF. In DNA form, the CDR3 reads TGTGCCTCGAGTCAGACAGCCAATTCACCCCTCCACTTT.

The chain recombines TRBV9 with TRBJ1-3; maybe TRBD1 (5 bases). Germline lookup yields CDR1 SGDLS and CDR2 YYNGEE. The V gene lost 4 bases and the J gene lost 7 bases, with 24 bases spanning the gap. The CDR3 is 17 amino acids. The CDR3 sequence: CASSSSGWDRGGNTIYF. CDR3 nucleotides: TGTGCCAGCAGCTCCTCGGGCTGGGACCGCGGAGGGAACACCATATATTTT.

The count of this clonotype is one. The chain employs TRBV9 and TRBJ2-1; tentatively, D is TRBD2 (6 bases). Germline V lookup: CDR1 SGDLS, CDR2 YYNGEE. V gave up 4 bases and J gave up 0 bases, with 17 bases separating them. There are 17 residues in the CDR3. CDR3 protein: CASSSLRAGPSYNEQFF. CDR3 bases: TGTGCCAGCAGCTCCCTGCGTGCGGGGCCCTCCTACAATGAGCAGTTCTTC.

The sample holds a few counts of this clonotype. V and J are TRBV18 and TRBJ2-3, with 7 positions matching TRBD2. V shed 3 bases and J 2 bases; nucleotides not matched to a gene: 5. The CDR3 consists of 15 residues. Germline V lookup: CDR1 KGHSH, CDR2 LQKENI. The CDR3 DNA follows: TGTGCCAGCTCACCGACTAGCCCCTACACAGATACGCAGTATTTT. Its protein is CASSPTSPYTDTQYF.

This clonotype was recorded many times. This chain joins TRBV7-9 and TRBJ2-2; D perhaps matches TRBD1 (6 bases). The CDR3 loop spans 16 amino acids. Germline values: CDR1 SEHNR, CDR2 FQNEAQ (reference sequence). V was clipped by 6 bases and J by 0 bases, with 14 bases between them. CDR3 nucleotide sequence: TGTGCCAGCAGTTCCCCGGGACATTCGAACACCGGGGAGCTGTTTTTT. Translation gives CASSSPGHSNTGELFF.